This TCR beta chain was captured by sequencing in a study of regulatory T cells in long-lasting Graves disease (dated by TCRdb to the early 2020s). Study-level background: In the newly diagnosed Graves' disease group, patients had been taking antithyroid drugs for less than 3 months. Patients with persistent Graves' disease were compared with patients with newly diagnosed Graves' disease using TCR sequencing and RNA sequencing of peripheral blood. The study took place in China and was registered as a clinical trial. A total of about 33 samples underwent TCR sequencing, from 13 patients with persistent Graves' disease and roughly 20 patients with newly diagnosed Graves' disease.

This clonotype was recorded at least ten times. Its antigen specificity is not known. Qualities for individual bases were not recorded, and no much larger clone is one base off. The investigation overall reported the following: The small sample size was acknowledged by the authors as a limitation that may reduce accuracy. More public clonotypes were shared among persistent patients (more than 2,500) than among newly diagnosed patients (roughly 1,000). Compared with newly diagnosed patients, persistent Graves' disease patients had lower TCR Shannon entropy and fewer highly expanded clones, which suggests clonal expansion. Sequencing and analysis were restricted to the TCR beta chain. Because the primary lesion, thyroid tissue, could not be accessed, the study looked at peripheral blood alone. Preferential use of TRBV28, TRBJ1-2 and TRBJ2-5 was observed in persistent disease, whereas TRBV20-1 and TRBJ2-1 were favored in newly diagnosed disease.

In the paper's terms, the time point label means: newly diagnosed GD, antithyroid drugs for less than 3 months. RNA was extracted from PBMCs in TRIzol for both TCR sequencing and RNA sequencing. Graves' disease was diagnosed according to American Thyroid Association guidelines. Patients for the study were recruited at an endocrinology department in Xi'an, China. From each patient, about 9 milliliters of peripheral blood was collected into an EDTA anticoagulant tube. Ficoll Paque Plus density gradient separation was used to isolate PBMCs, and no further T cell sorting was performed. An Agilent 2100 Bioanalyzer and agarose gel were used to check RNA quality, and a NanoDrop 2000 was used to measure RNA concentration. The library was obtained by multiplex PCR. Reads for this sample came from an Illumina HiSeq 4000. CDR3 regions were amplified by Arm-PCR with iRepertoire HTBI primers to construct TCR beta libraries. Gel purification was performed on PCR products prior to sequencing. The paper's processing steps were these. A total of some 65 TRBV and 14 TRBJ segments were identified across samples and were used for gene usage analysis of CDR3 amino acid clonotypes. Filtered high-quality paired reads were merged into contigs using COPE and FqMerger. BLAST was used to align contigs to the IMGT TRBV, TRBD and TRBJ reference genes, and CDR3 was defined following IMGT. Clonotypes above 0.1% frequency were classified as highly expanded clones. Shannon entropy served as the measure of repertoire diversity, while the Gini coefficient captured V-J evenness. A clonotype found in more than one individual was treated as public. The public reads were reanalyzed by TCRdb: fastp trimming at Q25, MiXCR alignment, in-frame beta chains only. Every entry covers one CDR3 protein and lists the most common genes and DNA from its rows. For this entry, the V and J calls and clone size follow TCRdb and not the study's own pipeline. The sample table shows around 500,000 distinct CDR3 sequences, and around 11% are seen once. The ten largest make up more than 8% of the sample.

Taken from cysteine to phenylalanine, the CDR3 has 14 residues. The DNA shown is the 42-base CDR3, in frame from base 1. Trimming leaves V shorter by 5 bases and J shorter by 2 bases, with the junction holding 6 bases beyond the gene matches. The CDR1 and CDR2 encoded by the germline V gene (reference sequence) are GTSNPN and SVGIG. The sample was also linked to a second study, of T cells in Graves' hyperthyroidism and ophthalmopathy. The second paper states: Graves' hyperthyroidism was defined as stable when no progression to ophthalmopathy occurred over 18 months of follow-up. Hyperthyroidism patients were aged 18 to 65 years and newly diagnosed, with disease duration of less than 2 months. Any patient with an uncontrolled infection, another autoimmune disease, pregnancy or lactation was excluded. Diagnoses were based on clinical symptoms, serum thyroxine and TRAb, thyroid ultrasound and orbital computed tomography. The TCR CDR3 was subjected to a first round of RT-PCR using the HTBI primer set and the Qiagen OneStep RT-PCR kit. Blood samples also contained most of the expanded thyroid clonotypes (frequency above 0.001), which suggests that blood repertoires may reflect thyroid immune responses. In cross-validation, a model built on a 13 V-J signature told ophthalmopathy apart from stable hyperthyroidism with approximately 90% sensitivity and about 81% specificity, and in testing the same model reached 80%/75%. In validation, progression to ophthalmopathy was predicted by the model with roughly 69% sensitivity and roughly 72% specificity, a median of approximately 7.1 months before onset. To identify distinguishing TCR V-J signatures, a discovery cohort of about 95 patients was used, comprising 40 to 45 with Graves' ophthalmopathy and 57 with stable Graves' hyperthyroidism. Whether ophthalmopathy could be predicted prospectively was tested in an independent validation cohort made up of about 18 hyperthyroidism patients plus 17 patients who later progressed to ophthalmopathy. The 75 to 100 discovery patients were divided at random into training and test sets in a 7:3 ratio. The study also compared thyroid tissue and blood T-cell repertoires from five or six Graves' hyperthyroidism patients. After sampling, hyperthyroidism patients received methimazole starting at 30 mg daily, and ophthalmopathy patients received high-dose intravenous methylprednisolone. Libraries were constructed in a second round of multiplex PCR, after which size selection and purification were carried out. Libraries were sequenced paired-end with 100 bp reads on an Illumina HiSeq2000. Raw data were processed with SOAPnuke, discarding reads with adapters, uncalled bases, mean Phred below 15, or no exact constant-primer or identifier match. COPE v1.2.5 was used to merge high-quality paired reads, and clonotypes were defined as unique nucleotide sequences. MiTCR v1.1 was used to align clonotypes to the IMGT TRBV, TRBD and TRBJ reference segments. The analysis included only V-J combinations with a frequency above 0.0001, which together covered roughly 99% of the repertoires. The TCS score was defined as F50 (clonal expansion) divided by E x V (chaos), with BLOSUM62-based TCRdist calculated between CDR3 peptides within each V-J. Welch's t-statistics and random forest reduced some 510 V-J features to 10 to 15, which were used in a naive Bayes classifier (R e1071). Sample size was not statistically predetermined, and blinding of investigators to group allocation was not performed. The paper describes TCR Vbeta CDR3 sequencing of 135 peripheral blood samples, made up of around 41 ophthalmopathy patients, roughly 72 hyperthyroidism patients and around 17 progressor patients.

This TCR was sampled from a woman aged 30 to 39 with Graves disease. Donor details come from another sample of the same person, matched by shared clones. This specimen was peripheral blood mononuclear cells (PBMCs), taken at new diagnosis, from a patient treated with antithyroid drugs. The rearranged chain carries TRBV30 and TRBJ2-7; TRBD2 aligns with 10 central bases. The bases read TGTGCCTGGGCTGAGCTAGCGGGAGCCTACGAGCAGTACTTC. The resulting protein is CAWAELAGAYEQYF.